This T cell receptor (beta chain) was identified during a study of OX40 agonist ivuxolimab in advanced cancers. The study in broad terms: The costimulatory receptor OX40 (CD134) was targeted by ivuxolimab, a fully human IgG2 agonistic monoclonal antibody. Among the approximately 50 dose-escalation patients, some 20 had hepatocellular carcinoma, roughly 15 melanoma, 9 renal cell carcinoma and 9 head and neck cancer. Intravenous ivuxolimab was administered to patients every 2 weeks at six dose levels: 0.01, 0.1, 0.3, 1.5, 3 and 10 mg/kg. In the dose-escalation cohort, 75% to 90% of patients were male, and the mean age was 60 years with a range of roughly 20 to 80. The monotherapy dose-escalation portion (N of about 57 patients) of the phase I ivuxolimab trial is reported in the paper. Partial responses were achieved by three dose-escalation patients, of whom one had hepatocellular carcinoma and two had cutaneous melanoma. Peripheral TCRbeta sequencing was intended to test whether TCR sequence diversity was altered and clonal T-cell expansion was caused by ivuxolimab. Patients were allowed to have had prior anti-PD-1, anti-PD-L1 or anti-CTLA-4 therapy, and approximately 40% of the dose-escalation patients had been treated with checkpoint inhibitors.

The junction carries 6 bases between V and J, which are trimmed by 1 base and 2 bases respectively. The CDR3 contains 14 residues, cysteine and phenylalanine counted. Of all the DNA, just the CDR3 is kept, 42 bases in frame from base 1. According to the germline V gene, CDR1 reads SGHRS and CDR2 reads YFSETQ. For sequencing of the TCRbeta CDR3 region, genomic DNA was extracted from the sorted cells. TCRbeta CDR3 regions were sequenced using the immunoSEQ Assay. TCRdb took this table from immuneACCESS and kept in-frame rearrangements with V and J called. Such tables lack part of the clones; where checked against another copy, unresolved V genes explain under half of the gap, and the rest is unexplained. For this sample the table gives more than 80,000 clones, of which roughly nine tenths were detected only once. The ten largest clones represent about 1.6% of the sample. Results and caveats for the whole study, not just this receptor: At doses of 0.1 to 3.0 mg/kg, clonal expansion of both CD4+ and CD8+ blood T cells was observed from baseline to week 6. After ivuxolimab, expanded clones were on average more numerous among CD8+ T cells than among CD4+ T cells. Which antigens the clonally expanded peripheral T cells were specific for was not determined. Low levels of normalized T-cell clonal expansion were also shown by some nonresponding patients. In the 0.1-3.0 mg/kg groups, partial responders had among the lowest normalized peripheral clonal expansion, particularly in CD8+ T cells.

The trial excluded patients who had a history of autoimmune disease or were on systemic immunosuppression. Peripheral blood for TCR sequencing was collected from all dose cohorts at baseline, on cycle 4 day 1, and on cycle 7 day 1. Samples came from an open-label, multicenter, first-in-human phase I dose-escalation trial of ivuxolimab. Adults with locally advanced or metastatic melanoma, renal cell, hepatocellular, or head and neck squamous cell carcinoma were enrolled in the trial. CD4+ and CD8+ T cells were sorted separately from peripheral blood before TCR sequencing. A remark on this clone: What this receptor recognizes is not known. No per-base quality is available; no much larger clone lies one base away.

This TCR derives from an adult with an advanced solid tumor such as melanoma, head and neck, liver or kidney cancer. This receptor chain uses TRBV5-1 and TRBJ2-2; the D gene identity is not certain. The sample here was CD4+ or CD8+ T cells sorted from blood, taken in a trial of the OX40 agonist ivuxolimab. The CDR3 protein is CASSLRPNTGELFF. The DNA reads as follows: TGCGCCAGCAGCTTGAGGCCCAACACCGGGGAGCTGTTTTTT.